One sample yielded the 18 T cell receptor beta chains listed below, sequenced in a study of T cells in Graves' hyperthyroidism and ophthalmopathy. TCR beta CDR3 region amplification was performed from RNA transcripts. The HTBI primer set drove a first-round RT-PCR of the TCR CDR3. TCRdb reprocessed the multiplex PCR reads with MiXCR, giving one entry per CDR3 protein. The sample carries 92,000 or so distinct CDR3 sequences, about 51% recorded once. The source material was blood. The receptors derive from a woman aged 40 to 50 with Graves' hyperthyroidism.

This clonotype appeared many times. The chain carries TRBV9 and TRBJ2-5; 13 bases match TRBD2. There are 16 residues in the CDR3. The germline gives CDR1 SGDLS, CDR2 YYNGEE. V gave up 3 bases and J gave up 5 bases; unmatched junction bases: 7. This chain's CDR3 is CASSEGLAGVGETQYF. The DNA for the CDR3 is TGTGCCAGCAGCGAAGGACTAGCGGGAGTCGGGGAGACCCAGTACTTC. Based on the CDR3 plus reference TRBV9 and TRBJ2-5, the full variable domain is DSGVTQTPKHLITATGQRVTLRCSPRSGDLSVYWYQQSLDQGLQFLIQYYNGEERAKGNILERFSAQQFPDLHSELNLSSLELGDSALYFCASSEGLAGVGETQYFGPGTRLLVL.

Written as DNA, the CDR3 is TGCGCCAGCAGCTTGGGGACAGGGACTATTGAGCAGTACTTC. It encodes CASSLGTGTIEQYF. V is TRBV5-1 and J is TRBJ2-7, with D possibly TRBD1 on 8 matching bases. CDR1 is SGHRS and CDR2 is YFSETQ in the germline V gene. This CDR3 spans 14 amino acids. The V end lost 0 bases, the J end lost 7 bases, and 14 bases lay between the germline ends.

The rearrangement links TRBV7-9 to TRBJ2-2; D might be TRBD1 (6 bases). The length of the CDR3 is 14 residues. The V end was cut by 8 bases, the J end by 5 bases, with 15 bases between. CDR1 and CDR2 from the germline V gene are SEHNR and FQNEAQ (reference sequence). The CDR3 nucleotides read TGTGCCAGCTCGCCAGCACAGGGTACCGGGGAGCTGTTTTTT. It yields the protein CASSPAQGTGELFF. Together with reference TRBV7-9 and TRBJ2-2, the CDR3 gives the full variable domain: DTGVSQNPRHKITKRGQNVTFRCDPISEHNRLYWYRQTLGQGPEFLTYFQNEAQLEKSRLLSDRFSAERPKGSFSTLEIQRTEQGDSAMYLCASSPAQGTGELFFGEGSRLTVL.

This clonotype was detected ten times or more. The chain recombines TRBV29-1 with TRBJ2-5; 7 bases match TRBD1. CDR3 length: 15 residues. CDR1 is SQVTM, CDR2 ANQGSEA, per germline. With V trimmed by 7 bases and J by 6 bases, 17 bases remained unmatched. CDR3 residues: CSAPIGTVLWKTQYF. CDR3 DNA sequence: TGCAGCGCGCCTATCGGGACAGTCCTTTGGAAGACCCAGTACTTC.

There are many counts of this clonotype. The CDR3 nucleotides read TGTGCCAGTAGCCTGGGAGTTTACTCACCCCTCCACTTT. It encodes CASSLGVYSPLHF. V is TRBV10-3 and J is TRBJ1-6; D gene ambiguous. The CDR3 spans 13 residues. V was trimmed by 10 bases and J by 10 bases, leaving 17 bases between them. Per the germline V gene, CDR1 is ENHRY and CDR2 is SYGVKD.

This clonotype came up many times. The V call is TRBV29-1, the J call TRBJ2-5; TRBD1 is a possible D gene (6 bases). Germline CDR1 and CDR2: SQVTM and ANQGSEA. The CDR3 consists of 12 residues. V lost 7 bases to trimming and J lost 4 bases, with 13 bases between them. Here the CDR3 DNA reads TGCAGCGCTAACAGGGTTGGAGAGACCCAGTACTTC. Translating it yields CSANRVGETQYF.

V is TRBV5-1 and J is TRBJ2-6, with 7 bases aligning to TRBD1. This CDR3 region has 14 residues. Germline V gene sequence: CDR1 SGHRS, CDR2 YFSETQ. Germline trimming cut 6 bases from V and 2 bases from J; bases unmatched to any gene: 2. This chain's CDR3 is CASKQGTGANVLTF. The CDR3 nucleotides read TGCGCCAGCAAACAGGGGACTGGGGCCAACGTCCTGACTTTC.

Many counts were recorded for this clonotype. This rearrangement joins TRBV15 to TRBJ1-5; D uncertain. V was clipped by 1 base and J by 4 bases, with 8 bases between them. Germline V lookup: CDR1 LNHNV, CDR2 YYDKDF (reference sequence). CDR3 size: 14 residues. The CDR3 loop reads CATSRGARNQPQHF. DNA of the CDR3: TGTGCCACCAGCAGAGGGGCACGGAATCAGCCCCAGCATTTT.

This clonotype was seen many times. The chain joins TRBV6-6 to TRBJ1-2; 9 positions match TRBD1. The V gene's germline CDR1 is MNHNY and CDR2 SVGAGI (reference sequence). The CDR3 spans 12 residues. The J segment lost 7 bases and the V segment lost 7 bases, leaving 4 bases of the junction unmatched. The CDR3: CASTTTGGGYTF. The CDR3 region has the DNA TGTGCCAGCACTACGACAGGGGGTGGCTACACCTTC.

The chain employs TRBV25-1 and TRBJ1-1, with unresolved D. Trimming took 2 bases from V and 7 from J, leaving 2 bases between them. The CDR3 has 10 residues. Germline CDR1 MGHDK, CDR2 SYGVNS. The CDR3: CASSEHEAFF. DNA of the CDR3: TGTGCCAGCAGTGAACATGAAGCTTTCTTT.

This clonotype was observed many times. The chain carries TRBV13 and TRBJ1-3, with D maybe TRBD1 (5 bases). The germline CDR1 and CDR2 sequences are PRHDT and FYEKMQ (reference sequence). V lost 8 bases to trimming and J lost 0 bases, with 14 bases between them. The CDR3 extends over 15 amino acids. This CDR3 is CASRGPRPSGNTIYF. In DNA, the CDR3 is TGTGCCAGCCGGGGACCACGCCCCTCTGGAAACACCATATATTTT.

The chain is built from TRBV20-1 and TRBJ2-5, with D hard to call. There are 12 residues in the CDR3. Germline CDR1 reads DFQATT; CDR2 reads SNEGSKA (reference sequence). V lost 3 bases and J 3 bases, leaving 8 bases between the germline ends. DNA for the CDR3: TGCAGTGCTAGTAAGTGGGAAGAGACCCAGTACTTC. It translates to CSASKWEETQYF.

The rearrangement uses TRBV29-1 and TRBJ2-7; 8 bases line up with TRBD2. Germline assignment: CDR1 SQVTM and CDR2 ANQGSEA. The V gene end was trimmed by 1 base and the J gene end by 2 bases; junction bases not matched to a gene: 4. This CDR3 is 14 amino acids long. In nucleotides, the CDR3 is TGCAGCGTTGAAGGACTAGCGCCGACCTACGAGCAGTACTTC. Translation: CSVEGLAPTYEQYF.

This clonotype was counted ten times or more. The chain carries TRBV6-5 and TRBJ1-1; maybe TRBD1 (6 bases). CDR3 length: 14 residues. Trimming shortened V by 2 bases and J by 4 bases, and 11 bases separated the two germline ends. Germline CDR1 MNHEY, CDR2 SVGAGI. CDR3 DNA: TGTGCCAGCAGTTACGACCAGGGGAGCACTGAAGCTTTCTTT. It specifies CASSYDQGSTEAFF.

This clonotype was seen ten or more times. The chain couples TRBV7-9 to TRBJ1-2; D unresolved. Germline V gene lookup returns CDR1 SEHNR and CDR2 FQNEAQ (reference sequence). Trimming left V 3 bases short and J 2 bases short, with 19 bases between. The CDR3 totals 17 residues. This CDR3 reads CASSFSYPVVKNYGYTF. The CDR3 bases are TGTGCCAGCAGCTTTTCCTACCCGGTGGTGAAGAACTATGGCTACACCTTC.

The gene calls are TRBV10-3 and TRBJ2-5; 13 bases fit TRBD2. CDR3 length equals 14 residues. The V gene end was trimmed by 11 bases and the J gene end by 5 bases; junction bases not matched to a gene: 8. CDR1 and CDR2 from the germline V gene are ENHRY and SYGVKD. The CDR3 nucleotides read TGTGCCGTCGGACTAGCGGGAGTCAGGGAGACCCAGTACTTC. Translation gives CAVGLAGVRETQYF.

This chain connects TRBV2 to TRBJ1-2, with 12 bases fitting TRBD1. This CDR3 spans 15 amino acids. Trimming took 4 bases from V and 9 from J; bases not matched to a gene: 9. Germline V gene data show CDR1 as SNHLY and CDR2 as FYNNEI. The CDR3 nucleotides are TGTGCCAGCAGTGCCACCTCGGGACAGGGGGCGAGCTACACCTTC. Amino acid sequence: CASSATSGQGASYTF.

To note about this clonotype: As the CDR3 is not closed by the conserved phenylalanine or tryptophan, this likely results from a read error. It is unclear where the CDR3 begins or ends on the DNA, so no DNA is shown, and the CDR3 is as TCRdb lists it. The chain carries TRBV7-9 and TRBJ2-3; TRBD1, the table's D call, was not compared with the DNA. The CDR3 comprises 11 residues, both ends counted. In germline, CDR1 is SEHNR, CDR2 FQNEAQ (reference sequence). This CDR3 reads CASSHSGAVNY.